This entry lists 19 T cell receptor beta chains sequenced from one sample in a study of read filtering for tumor transcriptome and immune sequencing. The library was built from 400 ng RNA with molecular barcoded adaptors for alpha/delta and beta/gamma chains. In TCRdb, the reads were re-called with MiXCR into one record per CDR3 protein. The table lists more than 45,000 distinct CDR3 sequences, 10% to 15% of them singletons, with about a sixth in the top ten. Sequencing used a population of CD138-negative cells sorted from bone marrow. The receptor set was obtained from a donor aged 40 or over with multiple myeloma.

This clonotype occurred many times. The chain carries TRBV6-5 and TRBJ2-5, with 9 nucleotides matching TRBD2. The CDR3 is 13 residues long. The V and J ends lost 10 bases and 3 bases, in that order; junction bases with no gene match: 6. The germline V gene encodes CDR1 MNHEY and CDR2 SVGAGI. Here the CDR3 reads CATQRGEEETQYF. The CDR3 bases are TGTGCCACCCAGCGGGGGGAAGAAGAGACCCAGTACTTC.

There are many counts of this clonotype. The chain joins TRBV10-3 to TRBJ2-6, with TRBD1 identical over 9 bases. The trim removed 6 bases at V and 3 bases at J, leaving 6 bases unmatched. The germline V gene has CDR1 ENHRY and CDR2 SYGVKD. This CDR3 has 16 amino acids. CDR3 residues: CAIREQGALGANVLTF. DNA for the CDR3: TGTGCCATCAGAGAACAGGGGGCGCTTGGGGCCAACGTCCTGACTTTC.

To note about this clonotype: A much larger clone differs from this one at a single base, so this may be a read error. In DNA, the CDR3 is TGCGCCAGCAGCTTGTACAGATCCTACGAGCGGTACTTC. Protein sequence: CASSLYRSYERYF. The V gene is TRBV5-1, the J gene TRBJ2-7; D uncertain. Germline V CDR1 and CDR2: SGHRS, YFSETQ. This CDR3 has 13 amino acids. Full variable domain (missing parts from reference TRBV5-1 and TRBJ2-7): KAGVTQTPRYLIKTRGQQVTLSCSPISGHRSVSWYQQTPGQGLQFLFEYFSETQRNKGNFPGRFSGRQFSNSRSEMNVSTLELGDSALYLCASSLYRSYERYFGPGTRLTVT.

This clonotype was seen ten or more times. The chain joins TRBV29-1 to TRBJ2-3; D not resolved. Trimming removed 4 bases from V and 8 bases from J, with 13 bases in between. CDR1 SQVTM and CDR2 ANQGSEA come from the germline V gene. The CDR3 consists of 12 residues. Here the CDR3 DNA reads TGCAGCGTTGTCCTAGGGCTTGTTACGCAGTATTTT. Its protein product is CSVVLGLVTQYF.

This clonotype was observed at least ten times. The chain combines TRBV20-1 with TRBJ1-5; no definite D call. This CDR3 spans 11 amino acids. V shed 3 bases and J shed 4 bases, with 4 bases lying between them. Germline CDR1 DFQATT, CDR2 SNEGSKA (reference sequence). CDR3 sequence (DNA): TGCAGTGCTAGCCGGAATCAGCCCCAGCATTTT. This encodes CSASRNQPQHF.

This clonotype was found many times. The J gene is TRBJ1-1, the V gene TRBV7-9, with TRBD1 identical over 8 bases. The CDR3 covers 13 residues. Germline V gives CDR1 SEHNR, CDR2 FQNEAQ (reference sequence). The ends lost 6 bases at V and 7 bases at J; junction bases unmatched: 7. CDR3 amino acids: CASRLGQAFEAFF. CDR3 sequence (DNA): TGTGCCAGCAGATTGGGACAGGCCTTTGAAGCTTTCTTT.

This clonotype was observed at least ten times. The V and J genes are TRBV5-1 and TRBJ2-3; maybe TRBD2 (6 bases). The CDR3 is made up of 16 amino acids. Trimming shortened V by 4 bases and J by 4 bases, and 19 bases separated the two germline ends. Germline CDR1 reads SGHRS; CDR2 reads YFSETQ. CDR3 bases: TGCGCCAGCAGCCAGCAGGCTAGCGTTCAGGCAGATACGCAGTATTTT. It specifies CASSQQASVQADTQYF.

This clonotype was counted at least ten times. This sequence joins TRBV5-4 and TRBJ2-3; 10 bases align to TRBD2. J was trimmed by 1 base and V by 4 bases; bases with no gene match: 9. Germline V gene lookup returns CDR1 SGHNT and CDR2 YYREEE (reference sequence). This CDR3 is 17 amino acids long. CDR3: CASSQAVLAGGTDTQYF. The CDR3 nucleotides are TGTGCCAGCAGCCAGGCGGTCCTAGCGGGGGGCACAGATACGCAGTATTTT.

At least ten counts were recorded for this clonotype. J is TRBJ1-4 and V is TRBV7-9, with D tentatively TRBD1 (5 bases). Looked up from germline, CDR1 is SEHNR and CDR2 is FQNEAQ (reference sequence). Trimming took off 2 bases at V and 8 bases at J, with 12 bases between the two ends. The CDR3 runs 14 residues. DNA of the CDR3: TGTGCCAGCAGCTTACGGAGCGGGGGGGAAAAACTGTTTTTT. As protein: CASSLRSGGEKLFF.

V and J are TRBV20-1 and TRBJ2-6; possibly TRBD2 for D (5 bases). The CDR3 has 17 residues. Germline loops: CDR1 DFQATT, CDR2 SNEGSKA (reference sequence). Trimming removed 0 bases at V and 3 bases at J, with 15 bases between. The CDR3 nucleotides are TGCAGTGCTAGAGAGTTTAGGGAGATGGTTGGGGCCAACGTCCTGACTTTC. Translation: CSAREFREMVGANVLTF.

As concerns this clonotype: A much larger clone lies one base from this, so it may be a read error. The genes are TRBV5-1 and TRBJ1-1; tentatively, D is TRBD1 (6 bases). Germline CDR1 and CDR2: SGHRS and YFSETQ. The CDR3 runs 15 residues. The CDR3 bases are TGCGCCAGCAGCCCCTGGGGGGGGACAACCACTGAAGCTTCCTTT. This gives the protein CASSPWGGTTTEASF. Based on the CDR3 plus reference TRBV5-1 and TRBJ1-1, the full variable domain is KAGVTQTPRYLIKTRGQQVTLSCSPISGHRSVSWYQQTPGQGLQFLFEYFSETQRNKGNFPGRFSGRQFSNSRSEMNVSTLELGDSALYLCASSPWGGTTTEASFGQGTRLTVV.

In its sample, this clonotype was seen many times. V and J are TRBV12-3 or TRBV12-4 and TRBJ1-6; 9 bases fit TRBD1. Germline trimming cut 6 bases from V and 9 bases from J; bases unmatched to any gene: 12. The CDR3 totals 16 residues. The CDR3 reads CASSPRPPTGGSPLHF. In nucleotides, the CDR3 is TGTGCCAGCAGCCCCCGGCCGCCGACAGGGGGTTCACCCCTCCACTTT.

This clonotype was seen many times. The chain recombines TRBV12-3 or TRBV12-4 with TRBJ2-3; D is tentatively TRBD1 or TRBD2 (5 bases each). V was trimmed by 7 bases and J by 1 base, leaving 15 bases between them. The CDR3 loop spans 15 amino acids. This chain's CDR3 is CASTPDGDGTDTQYF. DNA of the CDR3: TGTGCCAGCACGCCGGACGGGGACGGCACAGATACGCAGTATTTT.

This clonotype was detected ten times or more. The V gene is TRBV18, the J gene TRBJ2-3; D not resolved. The V gene's germline CDR1 is KGHSH and CDR2 LQKENI. The CDR3 sequence is 15 residues long. V gave up 3 bases and J gave up 2 bases, with 12 bases separating them. CDR3 residues: CASSPPNRATDTQYF. The DNA of the CDR3 is TGTGCCAGCTCACCCCCAAACAGAGCCACAGATACGCAGTATTTT.

This clonotype has at least ten counts. At one of its ends the junction is not consistent with the germline gene, which may arise from a read error. The rearrangement joins TRBV6-1 to TRBJ1-5, with a weak D call TRBD1 (5 bases). The CDR3 has 14 residues. The germline gives CDR1 MNHNS, CDR2 SASEGT. CDR3 in DNA: TGTGCCAGCAGTGAAGGGGGACTGAATCATCCCCAGCATTTT. Residues: CASSEGGLNHPQHF.

This chain links TRBV30 with TRBJ1-3; unclear D gene. V was trimmed by 2 bases and J by 4 bases, leaving 6 bases between them. There are 12 residues in the CDR3. Germline CDR1 is GTSNPN and CDR2 is SVGIG (reference sequence). The CDR3 region is CAWSSSGNTIYF. DNA of the CDR3: TGTGCCTGGAGTTCATCGGGAAACACCATATATTTT.

This clonotype was counted ten times or more. The V gene is TRBV30, the J gene TRBJ1-1, with 10 positions matching TRBD1. The length of the CDR3 is 14 residues. Per germline, CDR1 GTSNPN and CDR2 SVGIG (reference sequence). Trimming removed 3 bases from V and 6 bases from J; junction bases left unmatched: 7. CDR3 loop: CAWSRTGGRAEAFF. Written as DNA, the CDR3 is TGTGCCTGGAGCCGGACAGGGGGTCGGGCTGAAGCTTTCTTT. The whole variable domain, remainder taken from reference TRBV30 and TRBJ1-1, is SQTIHQWPATLVQPVGSPLSLECTVEGTSNPNLYWYRQAAGRGLQLLFYSVGIGQISSEVPQNLSASRPQDRQFILSSKKLLLSDSGFYLCAWSRTGGRAEAFFGQGTRLTVV.

The table lists this clonotype with a few counts. This rearrangement joins TRBV5-1 to TRBJ2-1; tentative D call: TRBD1 (5 bases). Germline loops: CDR1 SGHRS, CDR2 YFSETQ. This CDR3 has 14 residues. The V end lost 1 base, the J end lost 6 bases, and 11 bases lay between the germline ends. CDR3 amino acids: CASSLTAGANEQFF. Here the CDR3 DNA reads TGCGCCAGCAGCTTGACGGCTGGGGCCAATGAGCAGTTCTTC.

This clonotype was seen many times. The J gene is TRBJ2-5, the V gene TRBV7-9, with D unresolved. Trimming cost V 5 bases and J 2 bases, with 12 bases left between them. Germline lookup yields CDR1 SEHNR and CDR2 FQNEAQ (reference sequence). The CDR3 runs to 14 residues. In nucleotides, the CDR3 is TGTGCCAGCAGCCTTCCCAGGCAGCAAGAGACCCAGTACTTC. This gives the protein CASSLPRQQETQYF.